This T cell receptor beta chain was identified during a study of shared clonotypes between healthy human individuals. Trimming shortened V by 0 bases and J by 3 bases, and 13 bases separated the two germline ends. This CDR3 is 16 amino acids long. CDR1 is SGHNT and CDR2 is YYREEE in the germline V gene (reference sequence). Only in-frame clones appear in the TCRdb table, and some are missing; sequencing was by immunoSEQ multiplex PCR. The table shows more than 150,000 clones, with approximately 92% occurring only once. The sequence derives from a woman aged 30 to 39 in good health. Material for sequencing was naive CD4+ T cells sorted from blood. Subset reported: CD45RA+ positively selected. The chain uses TRBV5-4 and TRBJ2-1; the D gene is possibly TRBD2 (6 bases). CDR3 in DNA: TGTGCCAGCAGCTTGGGACGGGAGTACAACTACAATGAGCAGTTCTTC. Translated, it gives CASSLGREYNYNEQFF.